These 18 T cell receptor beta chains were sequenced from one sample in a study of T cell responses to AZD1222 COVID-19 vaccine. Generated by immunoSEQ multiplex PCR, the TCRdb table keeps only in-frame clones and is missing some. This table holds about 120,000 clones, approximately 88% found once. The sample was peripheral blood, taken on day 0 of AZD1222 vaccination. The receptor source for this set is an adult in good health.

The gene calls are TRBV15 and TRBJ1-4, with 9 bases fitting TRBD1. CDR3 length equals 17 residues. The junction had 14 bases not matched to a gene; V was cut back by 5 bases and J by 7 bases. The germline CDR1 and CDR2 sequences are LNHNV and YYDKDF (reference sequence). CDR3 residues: CATSGGRSTGGGEKLFF. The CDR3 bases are TGTGCCACCAGCGGAGGCCGCTCGACAGGGGGTGGTGAAAAACTGTTTTTT.

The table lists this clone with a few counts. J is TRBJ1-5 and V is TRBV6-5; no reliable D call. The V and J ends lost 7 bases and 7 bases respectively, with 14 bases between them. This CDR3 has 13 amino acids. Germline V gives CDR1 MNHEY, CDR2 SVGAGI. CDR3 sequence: CASKTRAKQPQHF. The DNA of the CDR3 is TGTGCCAGCAAGACGAGGGCAAAGCAGCCCCAGCATTTT.

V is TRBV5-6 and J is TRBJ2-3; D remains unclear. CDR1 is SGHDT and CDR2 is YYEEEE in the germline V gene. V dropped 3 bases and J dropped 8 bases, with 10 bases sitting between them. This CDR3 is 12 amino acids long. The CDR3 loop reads CASSSGGGTQYF. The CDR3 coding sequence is TGTGCCAGCAGCTCTGGCGGTGGTACGCAGTATTTT.

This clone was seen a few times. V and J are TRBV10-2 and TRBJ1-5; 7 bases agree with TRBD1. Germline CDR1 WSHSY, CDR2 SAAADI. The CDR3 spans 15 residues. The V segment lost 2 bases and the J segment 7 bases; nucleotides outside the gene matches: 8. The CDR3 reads CASSEPGTALQPQHF. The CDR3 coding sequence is TGCGCCAGCAGTGAGCCTGGGACAGCCTTGCAGCCCCAGCATTTT.

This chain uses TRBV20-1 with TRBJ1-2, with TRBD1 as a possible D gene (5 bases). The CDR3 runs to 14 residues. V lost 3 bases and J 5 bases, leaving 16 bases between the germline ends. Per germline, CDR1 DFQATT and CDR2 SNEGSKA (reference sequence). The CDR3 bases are TGCAGTGCTAGTGGACAAGACAGCATTTATGGCTACACCTTC. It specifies CSASGQDSIYGYTF.

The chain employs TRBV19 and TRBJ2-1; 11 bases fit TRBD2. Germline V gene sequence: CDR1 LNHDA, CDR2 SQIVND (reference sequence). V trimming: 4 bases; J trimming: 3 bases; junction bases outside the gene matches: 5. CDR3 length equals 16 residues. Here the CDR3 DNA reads TGTGCCAGTAGTAGAGCCCTAGCGGGGGGCTACAATGAGCAGTTCTTC. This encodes CASSRALAGGYNEQFF. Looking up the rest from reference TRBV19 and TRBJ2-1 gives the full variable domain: DGGITQSPKYLFRKEGQNVTLSCEQNLNHDAMYWYRQDPGQGLRLIYYSQIVNDFQKGDIAEGYSVSREKKESFPLTVTSAQKNPTAFYLCASSRALAGGYNEQFFGPGTRLTVL.

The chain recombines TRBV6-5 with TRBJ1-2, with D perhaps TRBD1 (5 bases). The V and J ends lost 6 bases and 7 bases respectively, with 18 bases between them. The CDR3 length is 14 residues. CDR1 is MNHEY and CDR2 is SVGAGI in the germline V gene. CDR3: CASRTTGTLSGYTF. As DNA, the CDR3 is TGTGCCAGCAGAACCACCGGGACCCTGAGTGGCTACACCTTC.

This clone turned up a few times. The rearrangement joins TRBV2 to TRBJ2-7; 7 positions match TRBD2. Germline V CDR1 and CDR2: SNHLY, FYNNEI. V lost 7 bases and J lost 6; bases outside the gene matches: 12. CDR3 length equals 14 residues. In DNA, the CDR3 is TGTGCCAGCAACGAAGTGACTAGCTTAGGCGAGCAGTACTTC. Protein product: CASNEVTSLGEQYF. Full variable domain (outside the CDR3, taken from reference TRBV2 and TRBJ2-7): EPEVTQTPSHQVTQMGQEVILRCVPISNHLYFYWYRQILGQKVEFLVSFYNNEISEKSEIFDDQFSVERPDGSNFTLKIRSTKLEDSAMYFCASNEVTSLGEQYFGPGTRLTVT.

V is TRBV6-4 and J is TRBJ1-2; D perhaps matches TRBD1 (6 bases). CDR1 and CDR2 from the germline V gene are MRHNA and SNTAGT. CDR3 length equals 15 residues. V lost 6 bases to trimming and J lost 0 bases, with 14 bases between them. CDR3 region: CASRAGPGANYGYTF. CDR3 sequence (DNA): TGTGCCAGCAGGGCGGGCCCAGGGGCTAACTATGGCTACACCTTC.

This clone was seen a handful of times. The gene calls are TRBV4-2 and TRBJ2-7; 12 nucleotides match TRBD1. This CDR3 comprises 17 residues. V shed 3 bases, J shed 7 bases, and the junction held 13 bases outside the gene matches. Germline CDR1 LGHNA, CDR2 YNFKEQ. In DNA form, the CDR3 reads TGTGCCAGCAGCCACGCCACCCCGGGACAGGGGGCTTGGGAGCAGTACTTC. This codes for CASSHATPGQGAWEQYF.

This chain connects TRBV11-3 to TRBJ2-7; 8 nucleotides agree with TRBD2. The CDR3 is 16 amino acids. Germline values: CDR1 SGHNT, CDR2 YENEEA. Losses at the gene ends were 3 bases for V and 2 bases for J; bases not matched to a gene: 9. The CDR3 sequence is CASSFSGVAPPYEQYF. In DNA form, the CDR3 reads TGTGCCAGCAGCTTTAGCGGGGTGGCCCCCCCCTACGAGCAGTACTTC.

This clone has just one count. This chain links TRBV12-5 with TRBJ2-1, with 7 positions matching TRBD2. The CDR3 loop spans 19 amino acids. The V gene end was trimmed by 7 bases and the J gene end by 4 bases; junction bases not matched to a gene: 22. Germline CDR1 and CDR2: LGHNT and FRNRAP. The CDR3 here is CASVHQLGRAEAKYNEQFF. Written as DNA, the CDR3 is TGTGCTAGTGTTCATCAATTAGGGAGGGCCGAGGCCAAATACAATGAGCAGTTCTTC.

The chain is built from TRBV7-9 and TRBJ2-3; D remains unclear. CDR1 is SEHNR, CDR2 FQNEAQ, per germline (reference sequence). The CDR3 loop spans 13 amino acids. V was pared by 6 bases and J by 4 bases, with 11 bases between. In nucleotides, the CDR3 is TGTGCCAGCAGTCGAACCCTTTCAGATACGCAGTATTTT. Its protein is CASSRTLSDTQYF.

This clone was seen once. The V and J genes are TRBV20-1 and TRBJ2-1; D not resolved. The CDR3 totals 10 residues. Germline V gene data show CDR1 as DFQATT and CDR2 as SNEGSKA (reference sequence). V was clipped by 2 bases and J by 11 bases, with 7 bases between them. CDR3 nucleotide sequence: TGCAGTGCTAGATTGCAGAAGCAGTTCTTC. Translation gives CSARLQKQFF.

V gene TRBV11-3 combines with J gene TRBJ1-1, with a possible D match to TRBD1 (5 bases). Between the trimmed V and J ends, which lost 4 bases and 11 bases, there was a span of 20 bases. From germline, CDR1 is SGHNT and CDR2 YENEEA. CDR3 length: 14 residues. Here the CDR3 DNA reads TGTGCCAGCAGCTCAACGACAGCATCTCGGCGGGCTTTCTTT. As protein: CASSSTTASRRAFF.

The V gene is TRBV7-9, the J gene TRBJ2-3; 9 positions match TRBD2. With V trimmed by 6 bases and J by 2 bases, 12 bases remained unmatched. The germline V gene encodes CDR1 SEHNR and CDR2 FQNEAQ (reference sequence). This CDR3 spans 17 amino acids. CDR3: CASSQTALAGDTDTQYF. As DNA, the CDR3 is TGTGCCAGCAGTCAGACTGCTTTAGCGGGGGACACAGATACGCAGTATTTT.

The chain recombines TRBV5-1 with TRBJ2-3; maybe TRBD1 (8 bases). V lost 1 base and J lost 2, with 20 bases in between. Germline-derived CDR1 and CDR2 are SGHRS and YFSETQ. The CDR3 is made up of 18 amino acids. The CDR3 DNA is TGCGCCAGCAGCTTGAGGACAGGGAGGGGAAGCGACACAGATACGCAGTATTTT. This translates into CASSLRTGRGSDTDTQYF.

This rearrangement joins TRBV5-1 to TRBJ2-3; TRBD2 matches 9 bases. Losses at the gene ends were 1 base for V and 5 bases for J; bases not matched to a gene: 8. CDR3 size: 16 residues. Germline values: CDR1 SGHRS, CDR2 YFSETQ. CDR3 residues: CASSLNGGGAVDTQYF. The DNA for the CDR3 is TGCGCCAGCAGCTTGAATGGCGGGGGGGCCGTAGATACGCAGTATTTT. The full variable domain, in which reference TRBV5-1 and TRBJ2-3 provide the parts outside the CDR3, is KAGVTQTPRYLIKTRGQQVTLSCSPISGHRSVSWYQQTPGQGLQFLFEYFSETQRNKGNFPGRFSGRQFSNSRSEMNVSTLELGDSALYLCASSLNGGGAVDTQYFGPGTRLTVL.